The clone carrying this T cell receptor beta chain was counted a single time. Its antigen is as yet unknown. The sample comes from a study of cytomegalovirus exposure and HLA in healthy donors. Whole-study results and caveats: Sequencing depth across donors, presence/absence analyses assumed, was roughly uniform. Later analysis identified a missense DCLRE1C variant that was linked to TCR beta V- and J-gene trimming. Rarity held for most TCR sequences, but there were some public TCRs that occurred in many donors.

The CDR3 spans 15 residues. The V gene lost 0 bases and the J gene lost 0 bases, with 6 bases spanning the gap. CDR1 is MNHEY, CDR2 SVGAGI, per germline. 13 Jbeta primers and 60 Vbeta primers were used for the PCR. Clones were read by immunoSEQ multiplex PCR, and TCRdb kept only the in-frame ones, dropping some. The sample shows some 270,000 clones, roughly 80% of them seen only once. The clonotype was recovered from a girl aged 2-9 years in good health and CMV-seronegative. Sequencing used PBMCs. The chain uses TRBV6-5 and TRBJ1-3; D unclear. The CDR3 bases are TGTGCCAGCAGTTACTCGGCGGGCTCTGGAAACACCATATATTTT. Residues: CASSYSAGSGNTIYF.